This T cell receptor (beta chain) is from a study of Graves' ophthalmopathy and Graves' hyperthyroidism. RNA served as the template for amplifying TCR beta CDR3 regions. First-round RT-PCR relied on HTBI primers, and a second-round multiplex PCR came next. One entry per CDR3 protein, called by TCRdb with MiXCR from the multiplex PCR reads. The sample consists of about 380,000 distinct CDR3 sequences, about 16% of them appearing once. Germline V CDR1 and CDR2: SNHLY, FYNNEI. V shed 10 bases and J shed 0 bases, with 13 bases lying between them. The CDR3 totals 14 residues. In this cohort's terms, stable hyperthyroidism meant no ophthalmopathy by 18 months of follow-up. Pregnant or lactating patients and those with other autoimmune diseases or uncontrolled infections were excluded. The diagnosis was founded upon clinical symptoms, serum thyroxine, TRAb, thyroid ultrasound and orbital computed tomography.

Sequencing input: peripheral blood. The source of this sequence is a woman under 30 with stable Graves' hyperthyroidism. The rearrangement links TRBV2 to TRBJ1-5; D remains ambiguous. For the CDR3, the DNA is TGTGCCACCACTCCAGGAACTAGCAATCAGCCCCAGCATTTT. Translating gives CATTPGTSNQPQHF.